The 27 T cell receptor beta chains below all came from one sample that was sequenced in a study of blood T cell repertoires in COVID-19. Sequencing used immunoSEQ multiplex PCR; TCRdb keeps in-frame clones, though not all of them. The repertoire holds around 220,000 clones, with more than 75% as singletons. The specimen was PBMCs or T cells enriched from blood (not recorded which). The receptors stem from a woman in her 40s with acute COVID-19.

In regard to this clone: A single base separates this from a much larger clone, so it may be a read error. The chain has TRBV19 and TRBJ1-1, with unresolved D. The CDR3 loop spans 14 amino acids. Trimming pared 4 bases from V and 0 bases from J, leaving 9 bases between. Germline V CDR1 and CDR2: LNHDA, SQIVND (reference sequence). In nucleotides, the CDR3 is TGTGCCAGTAGTACTCCGGGTTTGAACACTGAAGCTTTCTTT. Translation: CASSTPGLNTEAFF.

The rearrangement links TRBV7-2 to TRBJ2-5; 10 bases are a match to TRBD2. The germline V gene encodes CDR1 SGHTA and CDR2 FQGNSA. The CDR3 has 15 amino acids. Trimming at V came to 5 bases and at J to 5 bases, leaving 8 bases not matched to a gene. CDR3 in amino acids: CASSILAGAYETQYF. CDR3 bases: TGTGCCAGCAGCATTCTAGCGGGAGCGTACGAGACCCAGTACTTC.

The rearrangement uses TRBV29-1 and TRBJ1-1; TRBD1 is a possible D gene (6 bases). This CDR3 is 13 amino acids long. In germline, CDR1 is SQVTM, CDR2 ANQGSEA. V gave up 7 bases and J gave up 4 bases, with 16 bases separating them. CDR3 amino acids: CSAESTGFTEAFF. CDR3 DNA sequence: TGCAGCGCCGAAAGTACAGGGTTCACTGAAGCTTTCTTT.

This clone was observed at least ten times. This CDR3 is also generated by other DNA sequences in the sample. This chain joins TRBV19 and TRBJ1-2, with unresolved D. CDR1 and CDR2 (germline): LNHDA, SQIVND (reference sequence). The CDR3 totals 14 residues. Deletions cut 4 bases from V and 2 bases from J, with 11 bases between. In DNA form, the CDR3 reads TGTGCCAGTAGTACGCCAGGTTTGAACTATGGCTACACCTTC. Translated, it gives CASSTPGLNYGYTF.

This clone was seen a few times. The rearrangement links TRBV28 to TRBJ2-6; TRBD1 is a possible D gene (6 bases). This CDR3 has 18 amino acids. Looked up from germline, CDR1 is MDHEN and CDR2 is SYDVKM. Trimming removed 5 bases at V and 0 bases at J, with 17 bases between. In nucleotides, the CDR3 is TGTGCCAGCAGTCCCAGGGGACGGTCCAGCTCTGGGGCCAACGTCCTGACTTTC. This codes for CASSPRGRSSSGANVLTF.

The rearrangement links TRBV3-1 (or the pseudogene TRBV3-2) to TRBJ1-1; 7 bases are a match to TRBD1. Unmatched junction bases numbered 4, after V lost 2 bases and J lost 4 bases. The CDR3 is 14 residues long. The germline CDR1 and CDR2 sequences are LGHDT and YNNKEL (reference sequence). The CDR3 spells CASSQSSGGTEAFF. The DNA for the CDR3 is TGTGCCAGCAGCCAAAGTTCAGGGGGCACTGAAGCTTTCTTT.

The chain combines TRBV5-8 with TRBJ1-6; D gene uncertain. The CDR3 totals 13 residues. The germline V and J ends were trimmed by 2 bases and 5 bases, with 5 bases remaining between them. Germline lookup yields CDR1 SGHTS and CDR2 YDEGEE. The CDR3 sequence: CASSLRDNSPLHF. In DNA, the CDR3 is TGTGCCAGCAGCTTACGGGATAATTCACCCCTCCACTTT.

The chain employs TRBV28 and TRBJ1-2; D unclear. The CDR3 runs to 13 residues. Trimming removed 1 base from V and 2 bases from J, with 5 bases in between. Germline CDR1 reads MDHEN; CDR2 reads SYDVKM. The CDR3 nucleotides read TGTGCCAGCAGTTTATCACACAACTATGGCTACACCTTC. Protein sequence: CASSLSHNYGYTF.

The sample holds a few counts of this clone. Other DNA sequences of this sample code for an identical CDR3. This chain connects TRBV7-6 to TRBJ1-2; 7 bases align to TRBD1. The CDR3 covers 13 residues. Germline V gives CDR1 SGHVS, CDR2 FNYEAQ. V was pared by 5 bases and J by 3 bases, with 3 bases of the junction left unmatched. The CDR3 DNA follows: TGTGCCAGCAGCCCCGACAGGGACTATGGCTACACCTTC. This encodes CASSPDRDYGYTF.

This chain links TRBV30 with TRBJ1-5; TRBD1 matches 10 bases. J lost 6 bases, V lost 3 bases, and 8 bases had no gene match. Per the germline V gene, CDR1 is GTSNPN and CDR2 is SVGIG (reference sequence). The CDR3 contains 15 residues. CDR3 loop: CAWRAGTGEGQPQHF. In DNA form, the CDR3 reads TGTGCCTGGAGGGCCGGGACAGGGGAGGGTCAGCCCCAGCATTTT.

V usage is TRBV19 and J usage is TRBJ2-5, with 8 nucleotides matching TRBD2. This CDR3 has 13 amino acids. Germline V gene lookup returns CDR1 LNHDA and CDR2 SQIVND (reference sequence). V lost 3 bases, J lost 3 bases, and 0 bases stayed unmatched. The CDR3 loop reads CASSIGGEETQYF. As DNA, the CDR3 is TGTGCCAGTAGTATCGGGGGGGAAGAGACCCAGTACTTC.

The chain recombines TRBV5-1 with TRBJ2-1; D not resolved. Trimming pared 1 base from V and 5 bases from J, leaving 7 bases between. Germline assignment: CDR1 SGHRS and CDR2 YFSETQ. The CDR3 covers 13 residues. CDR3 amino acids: CASSLYENNEQFF. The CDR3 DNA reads TGCGCCAGCAGCTTGTACGAGAACAATGAGCAGTTCTTC.

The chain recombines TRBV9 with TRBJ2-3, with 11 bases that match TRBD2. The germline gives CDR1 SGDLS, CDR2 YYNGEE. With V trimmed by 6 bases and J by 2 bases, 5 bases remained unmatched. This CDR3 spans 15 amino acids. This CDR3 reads CASNRLAGNTDTQYF. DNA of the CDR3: TGTGCCAGCAACCGACTAGCGGGAAACACAGATACGCAGTATTTT. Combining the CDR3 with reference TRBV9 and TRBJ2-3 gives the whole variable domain DSGVTQTPKHLITATGQRVTLRCSPRSGDLSVYWYQQSLDQGLQFLIQYYNGEERAKGNILERFSAQQFPDLHSELNLSSLELGDSALYFCASNRLAGNTDTQYFGPGTRLTVL.

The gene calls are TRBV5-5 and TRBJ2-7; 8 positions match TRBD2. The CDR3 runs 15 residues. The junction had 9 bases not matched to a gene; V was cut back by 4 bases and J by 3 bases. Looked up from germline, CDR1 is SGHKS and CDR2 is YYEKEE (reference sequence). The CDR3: CASSQARGGFYEQYF. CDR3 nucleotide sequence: TGTGCCAGCAGCCAAGCCCGGGGGGGATTCTACGAGCAGTACTTC. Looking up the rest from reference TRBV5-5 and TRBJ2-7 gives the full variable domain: DAGVTQSPTHLIKTRGQQVTLRCSPISGHKSVSWYQQVLGQGPQFIFQYYEKEERGRGNFPDRFSARQFPNYSSELNVNALLLGDSALYLCASSQARGGFYEQYFGPGTRLTVT.

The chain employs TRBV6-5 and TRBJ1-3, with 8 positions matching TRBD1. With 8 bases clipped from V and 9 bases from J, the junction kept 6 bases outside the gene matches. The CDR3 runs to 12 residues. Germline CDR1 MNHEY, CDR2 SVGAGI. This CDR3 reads CASLTGASTIYF. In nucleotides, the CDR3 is TGTGCCAGCTTGACAGGGGCAAGCACCATATATTTT.

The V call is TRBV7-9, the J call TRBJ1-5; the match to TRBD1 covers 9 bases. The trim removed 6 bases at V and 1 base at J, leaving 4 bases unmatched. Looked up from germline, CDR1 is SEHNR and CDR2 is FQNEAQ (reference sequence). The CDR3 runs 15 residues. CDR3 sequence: CASSSTGGSNQPQHF. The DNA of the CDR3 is TGTGCCAGCAGTTCGACAGGGGGAAGCAATCAGCCCCAGCATTTT.

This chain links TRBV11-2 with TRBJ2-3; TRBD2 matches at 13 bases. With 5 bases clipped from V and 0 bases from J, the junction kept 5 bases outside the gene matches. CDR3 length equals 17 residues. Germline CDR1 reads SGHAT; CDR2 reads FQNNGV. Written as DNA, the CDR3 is TGTGCCAGCAGCCCGGGGACTAGCGGGGCTAGCACAGATACGCAGTATTTT. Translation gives CASSPGTSGASTDTQYF.

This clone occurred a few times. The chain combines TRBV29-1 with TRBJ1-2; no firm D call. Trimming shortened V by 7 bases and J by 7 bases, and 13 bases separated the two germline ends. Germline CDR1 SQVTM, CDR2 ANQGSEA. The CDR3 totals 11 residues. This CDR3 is CSASVSGGYTF. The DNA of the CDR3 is TGCAGCGCCTCAGTGTCTGGTGGCTACACCTTC.

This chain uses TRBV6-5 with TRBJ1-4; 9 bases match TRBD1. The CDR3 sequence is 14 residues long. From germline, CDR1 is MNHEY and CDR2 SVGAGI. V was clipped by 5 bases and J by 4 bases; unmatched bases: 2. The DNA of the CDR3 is TGTGCCAGCAGTAGGACAGGGGTTAATGAAAAACTGTTTTTT. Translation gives CASSRTGVNEKLFF.

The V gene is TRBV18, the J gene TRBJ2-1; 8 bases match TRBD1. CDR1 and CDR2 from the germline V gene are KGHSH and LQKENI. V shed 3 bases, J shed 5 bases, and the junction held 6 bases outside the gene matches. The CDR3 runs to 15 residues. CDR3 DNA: TGTGCCAGCTCACCGGCGATGACAGGGGACAATGAGCAGTTCTTC. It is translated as CASSPAMTGDNEQFF.

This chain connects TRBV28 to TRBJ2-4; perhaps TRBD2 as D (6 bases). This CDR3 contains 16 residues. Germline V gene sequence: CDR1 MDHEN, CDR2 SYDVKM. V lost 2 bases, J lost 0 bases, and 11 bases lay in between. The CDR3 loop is CASSLPGEIAKNIQYF. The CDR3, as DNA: TGTGCCAGCAGTTTACCGGGGGAGATAGCCAAAAACATTCAGTACTTC. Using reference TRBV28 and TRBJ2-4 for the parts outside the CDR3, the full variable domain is DVKVTQSSRYLVKRTGEKVFLECVQDMDHENMFWYRQDPGLGLRLIYFSYDVKMKEKGDIPEGYSVSREKKERFSLILESASTNQTSMYLCASSLPGEIAKNIQYFGAGTRLSVL.

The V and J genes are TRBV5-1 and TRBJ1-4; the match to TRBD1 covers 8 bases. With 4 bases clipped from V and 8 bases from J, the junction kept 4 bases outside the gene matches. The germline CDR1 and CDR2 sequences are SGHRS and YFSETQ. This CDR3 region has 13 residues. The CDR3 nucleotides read TGCGCCAGCAGCAAGGACAGGGTGGAAAAACTGTTTTTT. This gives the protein CASSKDRVEKLFF.

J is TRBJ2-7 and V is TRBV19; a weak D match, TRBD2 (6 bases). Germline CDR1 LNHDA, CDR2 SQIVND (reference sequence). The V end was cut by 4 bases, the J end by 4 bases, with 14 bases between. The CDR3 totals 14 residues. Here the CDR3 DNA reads TGTGCCAGTAGTACGCCGGGACTGAGATACGAGCAGTACTTC. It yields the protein CASSTPGLRYEQYF.

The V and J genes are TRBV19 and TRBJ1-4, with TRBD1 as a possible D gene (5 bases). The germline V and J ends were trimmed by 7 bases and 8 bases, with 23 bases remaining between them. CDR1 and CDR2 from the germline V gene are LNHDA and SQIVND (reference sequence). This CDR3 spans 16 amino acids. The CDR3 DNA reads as TGTGCCAGTACAAGTTTGGAGTTCTCACGGGGGGAAAAACTGTTTTTT. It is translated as CASTSLEFSRGEKLFF.

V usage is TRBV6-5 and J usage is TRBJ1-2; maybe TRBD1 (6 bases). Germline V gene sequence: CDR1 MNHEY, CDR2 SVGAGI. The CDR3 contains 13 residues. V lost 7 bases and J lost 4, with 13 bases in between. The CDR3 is CASIRLTGYGYTF. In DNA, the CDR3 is TGTGCCAGCATAAGATTGACAGGCTATGGCTACACCTTC.

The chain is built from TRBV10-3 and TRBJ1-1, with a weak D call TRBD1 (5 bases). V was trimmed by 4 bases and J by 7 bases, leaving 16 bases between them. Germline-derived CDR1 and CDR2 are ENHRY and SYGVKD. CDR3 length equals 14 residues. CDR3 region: CAISGGPTGVEAFF. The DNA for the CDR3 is TGTGCCATCAGTGGGGGTCCGACGGGGGTTGAAGCTTTCTTT.

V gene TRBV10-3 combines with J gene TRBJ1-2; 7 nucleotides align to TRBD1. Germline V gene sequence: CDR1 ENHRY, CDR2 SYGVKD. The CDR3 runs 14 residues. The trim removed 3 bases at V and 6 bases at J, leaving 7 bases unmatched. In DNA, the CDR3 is TGTGCCATCAGTGAACGAGACAGGGTCGATGGCTACACCTTC. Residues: CAISERDRVDGYTF.